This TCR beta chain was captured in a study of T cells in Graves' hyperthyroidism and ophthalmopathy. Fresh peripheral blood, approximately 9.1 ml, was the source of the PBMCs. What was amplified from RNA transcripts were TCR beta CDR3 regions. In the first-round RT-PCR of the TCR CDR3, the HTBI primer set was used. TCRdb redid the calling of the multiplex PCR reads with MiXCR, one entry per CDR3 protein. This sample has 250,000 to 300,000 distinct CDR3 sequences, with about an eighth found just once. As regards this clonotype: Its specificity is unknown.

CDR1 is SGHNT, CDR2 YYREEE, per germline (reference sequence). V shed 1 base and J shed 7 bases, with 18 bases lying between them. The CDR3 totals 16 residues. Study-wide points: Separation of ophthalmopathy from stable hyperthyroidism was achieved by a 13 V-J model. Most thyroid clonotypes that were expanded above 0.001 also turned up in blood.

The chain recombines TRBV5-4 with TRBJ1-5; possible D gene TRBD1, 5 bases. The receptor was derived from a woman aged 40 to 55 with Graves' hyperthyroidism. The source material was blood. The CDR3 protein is CASSLRTVGVKQPQHF. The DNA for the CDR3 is TGTGCCAGCAGCTTGCGTACCGTAGGGGTAAAACAGCCCCAGCATTTT.